This T cell receptor beta chain was sequenced for a study of shared clonotypes between healthy human individuals. Using immunoSEQ multiplex PCR, the repertoire was profiled, and TCRdb retains in-frame clones only, with some absent. This sample yields millions of clones, of which roughly 91% are seen a single time; 1.5% to 2% belongs to the top ten. This CDR3 has 14 residues. Germline V lookup: CDR1 SGDLS, CDR2 YYNGEE. Trimming shortened V by 1 base and J by 3 bases, and 10 bases separated the two germline ends. Naivety among CD8 cells was defined by CD45RO negativity and positive CCR7 selection, thereby excluding terminally differentiated effector memory CD45RA+ cells. Study-level results: The small donor group covered limited genetic and exposure diversity. Sorted-subset samples were not fully sequenced, rarefaction indicated.

This clone was detected a few times. Its antigen is not identified. The chain has TRBV9 and TRBJ1-1; the D is unclear. Sequencing was performed on naive CD8+ T cells from PBMCs. The sequence derives from a man in his late teens or twenties in good health. Some clones in this sample may be carry-over from other donors' samples. CDR3 residues: CASSVPGPHTEAFF. CDR3 in DNA: TGTGCCAGCAGCGTACCAGGTCCGCACACTGAAGCTTTCTTT.